This entry concerns a single TCR beta chain. This specimen comes from a study of T cells in Graves' hyperthyroidism and ophthalmopathy. The germline V and J ends were trimmed by 0 bases and 0 bases, with 13 bases remaining between them. The germline CDR1 and CDR2 sequences are SGHRS and YFSETQ. CDR3 length: 17 amino acids. Diagnoses rested on clinical symptoms, serum thyroxine and TRAb, thyroid ultrasound and orbital computed tomography. Amplification targeted TCR beta CDR3 regions from RNA transcripts. Carried out on the TCR CDR3, a first-round RT-PCR used the HTBI primer set. One entry per CDR3 protein results from TCRdb running MiXCR on the multiplex PCR reads. The sample has roughly 500,000 distinct CDR3 sequences; about half are singletons.

This TCR derives from an adult woman with Graves' disease, either hyperthyroidism or ophthalmopathy (not recorded which). Sequenced sample: peripheral blood or thyroid tissue (not recorded which). V usage is TRBV5-1 and J usage is TRBJ1-3; D uncertain. This chain's CDR3 is CASSLAGQANSGNTIYF. As DNA, the CDR3 is TGCGCCAGCAGCTTGGCCGGTCAGGCCAACTCTGGAAACACCATATATTTT.